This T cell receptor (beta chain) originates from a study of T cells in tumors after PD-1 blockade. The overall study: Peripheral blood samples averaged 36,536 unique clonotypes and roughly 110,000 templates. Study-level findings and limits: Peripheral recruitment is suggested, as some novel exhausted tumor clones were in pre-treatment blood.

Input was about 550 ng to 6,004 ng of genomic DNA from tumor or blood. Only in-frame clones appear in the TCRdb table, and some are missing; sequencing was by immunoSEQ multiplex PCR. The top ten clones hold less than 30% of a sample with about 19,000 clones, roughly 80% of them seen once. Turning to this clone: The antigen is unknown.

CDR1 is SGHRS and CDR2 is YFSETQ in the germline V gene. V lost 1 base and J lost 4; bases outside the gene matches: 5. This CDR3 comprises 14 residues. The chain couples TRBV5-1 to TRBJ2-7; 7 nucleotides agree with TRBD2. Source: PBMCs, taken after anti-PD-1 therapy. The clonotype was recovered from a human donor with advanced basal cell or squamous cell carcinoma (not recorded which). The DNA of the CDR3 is TGCGCCAGCAGCTTGTCGGGGAGGGAGTACGAGCAGTACTTC. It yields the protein CASSLSGREYEQYF.